This T cell receptor (beta chain) was retrieved from a study of T cells after posttransplantation cyclophosphamide (dated by TCRdb to between 2015 and 2016). Some background on the complete study: The study tracked T cell repertoire reconstitution by TRB sequencing after myeloablative bone marrow transplantation using posttransplantation cyclophosphamide as GVHD prophylaxis. Samples from some 32 PTCy-treated patients and over 15 related bone marrow donors of those patients were subjected to antigen receptor sequencing. Blood from all 35 or so PTCy patients with 1-year posttransplant specimens was subjected to TRB sequencing. TRB sequencing was also done on up to roughly 3 additional blood samples from 2 to 5.2 years after transplant in 3 patients, and on pretransplant blood from several patients. Because TRA and TRB clonality correlated tightly in 8 to 10 samples, the subsequent TCR analyses were limited to TRB only. Public TRB sequences were queried against a database of over 3,500 sequences associated with responses to pathogens, tumor antigens, self-antigens and alloantigens. The investigation overall reported the following: Across approximately 41 patients, TRB clonality was highly associated with recipient CMV seropositivity and CMV reactivation, and PTCy diversity was similar to diversity in CNI/methotrexate controls. Donor-recipient similarity was low at 1-2 months but increased during the first year, and donor CD8+ memory clones often dominated later blood repertoires. The TRB repertoires of T cells infiltrating skin or GI tract showed only limited overlap with the TRB repertoires of T cells in blood.

This clone has at least ten counts. Its antigen is unknown. The sample holds no much larger clone one base away, and base qualities are not on file. Related bone marrow donors provided peripheral blood samples on the day of marrow donation. Mononuclear cells from peripheral blood and bone marrow were separated by Ficoll-Hypaque density centrifugation and then cryopreserved. TRB sequencing was run on genomic DNA with either the immunoSEQ assay at survey resolution or the hsTCRB kit. On the authors' methods: The immunoSEQ software was used for initial read processing, and the LymphoSeq R package was used for repertoire analyses. Clonality was computed as 1 minus normalized Shannon entropy, and a Gini coefficient was also calculated for each TRB dataset. To infer phenotypes in unsorted samples, TRB sequences from sorted subsets of the recipient or donor were mapped onto the unsorted samples of the same recipient. TCRdb limited this immuneACCESS table to in-frame rearrangements with V and J called. A share of clones is missing; checked studies link under half to unresolved V genes, and the rest is unexplained. D and trimming come from the DNA, and the V and J calls and clone size come from that table. The table gives about 24,000 clones for this sample, with none occurring only once. The ten largest clones represent roughly 6.6% of the sample.

Sequencing was done on a sample of PBMCs. This receptor was obtained from an older woman in good health, CMV-negative, and a related stem cell transplant donor.

The CDR3 protein sequence reads: CASSTGSTDTQYF. In nucleotide form, the sequence is TGCGCCAGCAGTACAGGGTCCACAGATACGCAGTATTTT. The chain is encoded by TRBV5-1 joined to TRBJ2-3; possibly the D gene is TRBD1, per 6 matching bases. The CDR1 and CDR2 encoded by the germline V gene are SGHRS and YFSETQ. The junction shows trimming of 5 bases on V and 2 bases on J, plus 9 bases between the germline ends. Including the terminal cysteine and phenylalanine, the CDR3 comprises 13 residues. Only CDR3 DNA is held: 39 bases, read in frame from base 1. Joined to the reference TRBV5-1 and TRBJ2-3 proteins, this CDR3 gives the full variable domain: KAGVTQTPRYLIKTRGQQVTLSCSPISGHRSVSWYQQTPGQGLQFLFEYFSETQRNKGNFPGRFSGRQFSNSRSEMNVSTLELGDSALYLCASSTGSTDTQYFGPGTRLTVL.